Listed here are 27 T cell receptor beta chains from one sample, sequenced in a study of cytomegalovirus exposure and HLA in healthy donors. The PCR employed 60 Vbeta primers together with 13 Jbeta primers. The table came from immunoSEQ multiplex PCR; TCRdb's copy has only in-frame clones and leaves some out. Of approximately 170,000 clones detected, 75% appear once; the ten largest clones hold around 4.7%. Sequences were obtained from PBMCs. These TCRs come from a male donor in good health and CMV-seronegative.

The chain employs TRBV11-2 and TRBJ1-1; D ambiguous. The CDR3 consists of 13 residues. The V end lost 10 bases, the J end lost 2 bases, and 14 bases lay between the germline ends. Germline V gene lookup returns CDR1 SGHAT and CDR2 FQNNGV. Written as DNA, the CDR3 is TGTGCCACCCTTACAGCTCCTAACACTGAAGCTTTCTTT. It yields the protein CATLTAPNTEAFF.

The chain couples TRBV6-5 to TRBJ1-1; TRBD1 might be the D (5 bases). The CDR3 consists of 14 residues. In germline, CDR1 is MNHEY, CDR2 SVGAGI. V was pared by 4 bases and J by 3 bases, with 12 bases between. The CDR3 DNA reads TGTGCCAGCAGTTCTCAGGGCGCACACACTGAAGCTTTCTTT. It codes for CASSSQGAHTEAFF.

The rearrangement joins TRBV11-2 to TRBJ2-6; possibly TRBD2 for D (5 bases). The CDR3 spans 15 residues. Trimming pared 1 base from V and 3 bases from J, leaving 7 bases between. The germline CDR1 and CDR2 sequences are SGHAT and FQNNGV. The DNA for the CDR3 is TGTGCCAGCAGCTTAGGAGGGCGTGGGGCCAACGTCCTGACTTTC. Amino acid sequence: CASSLGGRGANVLTF.

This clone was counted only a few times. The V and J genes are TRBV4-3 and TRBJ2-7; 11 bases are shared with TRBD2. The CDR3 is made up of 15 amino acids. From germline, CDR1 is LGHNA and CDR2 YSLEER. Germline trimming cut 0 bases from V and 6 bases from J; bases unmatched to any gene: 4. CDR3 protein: CASSQDIAGGREQYF. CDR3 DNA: TGCGCCAGCAGCCAAGATATAGCGGGAGGGCGCGAGCAGTACTTC.

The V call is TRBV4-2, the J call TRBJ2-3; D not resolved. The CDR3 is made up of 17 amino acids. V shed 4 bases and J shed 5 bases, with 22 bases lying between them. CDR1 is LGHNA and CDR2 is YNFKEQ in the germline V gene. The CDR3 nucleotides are TGTGCCAGCAGCCGAGAGCGCGGCGACCACAAGGTAGATACGCAGTATTTT. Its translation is CASSRERGDHKVDTQYF.

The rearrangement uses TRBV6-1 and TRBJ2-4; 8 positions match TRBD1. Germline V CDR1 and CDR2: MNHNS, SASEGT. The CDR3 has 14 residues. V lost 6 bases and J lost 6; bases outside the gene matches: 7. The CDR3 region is CASSEIQGGNIQYF. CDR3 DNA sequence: TGTGCCAGCAGCGAAATACAGGGGGGAAACATTCAGTACTTC.

Here the CDR3 DNA reads TGTGCCAGCAGTTCTCCGGGACAGGGGGCAGGTGAAGCTTTCTTT. It specifies CASSSPGQGAGEAFF. The V call is TRBV28, the J call TRBJ1-1, with TRBD1 identical over 12 bases. CDR3 length equals 15 residues. Germline CDR1 and CDR2: MDHEN and SYDVKM. Trimming at V came to 4 bases and at J to 7 bases, leaving 7 bases not matched to a gene.

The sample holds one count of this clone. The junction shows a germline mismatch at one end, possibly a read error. CDR3 sequence: CSSSLEEGAQHF. The CDR3 nucleotides are TGTTCCAGCAGCTTAGAAGAGGGGGCCCAGCATTTT. This rearrangement joins TRBV7-9 to TRBJ1-5; tentatively, D is TRBD1 (6 bases). CDR1 SEHNR and CDR2 FQNEAQ come from the germline V gene (reference sequence). This CDR3 is built from 12 residues.

CDR3 DNA sequence: TGTGCCTGGAACCCTCCGGGAGGATGGGTTGAAAAACTGTTTTTT. Protein product: CAWNPPGGWVEKLFF. The chain links TRBV30 to TRBJ1-4; D is undetermined. Germline-derived CDR1 and CDR2 are GTSNPN and SVGIG (reference sequence). The CDR3 sequence is 15 residues long. V shed 4 bases and J shed 7 bases, with 19 bases lying between them.

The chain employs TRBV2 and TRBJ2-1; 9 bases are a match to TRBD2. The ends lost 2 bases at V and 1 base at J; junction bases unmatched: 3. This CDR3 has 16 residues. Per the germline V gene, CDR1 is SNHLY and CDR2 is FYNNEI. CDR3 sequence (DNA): TGTGCCAGCAGTGAACAGACTAGCGGATCCTACAATGAGCAGTTCTTC. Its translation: CASSEQTSGSYNEQFF. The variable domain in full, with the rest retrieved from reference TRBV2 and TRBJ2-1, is EPEVTQTPSHQVTQMGQEVILRCVPISNHLYFYWYRQILGQKVEFLVSFYNNEISEKSEIFDDQFSVERPDGSNFTLKIRSTKLEDSAMYFCASSEQTSGSYNEQFFGPGTRLTVL.

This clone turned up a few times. The CDR3 DNA follows: TGTGCCAGCAGTTACAGGCAGGCGGGAGAGACCCAGTACTTC. It specifies CASSYRQAGETQYF. The V and J genes are TRBV6-5 and TRBJ2-5; tentative D call: TRBD2 (5 bases). The germline V and J ends were trimmed by 2 bases and 4 bases, with 11 bases remaining between them. From germline, CDR1 is MNHEY and CDR2 SVGAGI. This CDR3 comprises 14 residues.

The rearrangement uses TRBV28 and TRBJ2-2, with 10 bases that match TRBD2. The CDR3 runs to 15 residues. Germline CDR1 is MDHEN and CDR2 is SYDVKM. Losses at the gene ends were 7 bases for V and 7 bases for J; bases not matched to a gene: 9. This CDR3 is CASTTSGTSDGELFF. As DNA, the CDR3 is TGTGCCAGCACTACATCCGGGACTAGCGACGGGGAGCTGTTTTTT.

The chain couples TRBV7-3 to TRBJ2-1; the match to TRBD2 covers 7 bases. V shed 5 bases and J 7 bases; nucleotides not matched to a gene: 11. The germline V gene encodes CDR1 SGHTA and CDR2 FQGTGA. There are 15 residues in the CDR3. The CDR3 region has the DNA TGTGCCAGCAGCCGAACTAGCGTCCTCGGGAATGAGCAGTTCTTC. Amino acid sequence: CASSRTSVLGNEQFF.

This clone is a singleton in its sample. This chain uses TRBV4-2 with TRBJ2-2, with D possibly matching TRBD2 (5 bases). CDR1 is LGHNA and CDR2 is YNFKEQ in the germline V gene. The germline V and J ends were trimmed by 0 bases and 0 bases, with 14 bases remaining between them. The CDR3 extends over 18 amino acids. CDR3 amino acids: CASSQDRRRTSNTGELFF. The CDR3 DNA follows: TGTGCCAGCAGCCAAGATCGGCGCAGGACTTCGAACACCGGGGAGCTGTTTTTT.

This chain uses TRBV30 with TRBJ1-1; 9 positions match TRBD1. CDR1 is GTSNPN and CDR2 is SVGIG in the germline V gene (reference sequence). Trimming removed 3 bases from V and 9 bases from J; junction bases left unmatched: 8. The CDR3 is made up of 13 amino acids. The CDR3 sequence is CAWSEDRGRQAFF. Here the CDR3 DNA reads TGTGCCTGGAGCGAAGACAGGGGGAGACAAGCTTTCTTT. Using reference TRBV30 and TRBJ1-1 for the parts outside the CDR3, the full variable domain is SQTIHQWPATLVQPVGSPLSLECTVEGTSNPNLYWYRQAAGRGLQLLFYSVGIGQISSEVPQNLSASRPQDRQFILSSKKLLLSDSGFYLCAWSEDRGRQAFFGQGTRLTVV.

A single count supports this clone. CDR3 coding DNA: TGTGCCAGCTCACCGCGGGACACAGATACGCAGTATTTT. It encodes CASSPRDTDTQYF. The V gene is TRBV18, the J gene TRBJ2-3; TRBD2 is a possible D gene (6 bases). From germline, CDR1 is KGHSH and CDR2 LQKENI. V was shortened by 3 bases and J by 2 bases, with 6 bases between the two germline ends. CDR3 length equals 13 residues.

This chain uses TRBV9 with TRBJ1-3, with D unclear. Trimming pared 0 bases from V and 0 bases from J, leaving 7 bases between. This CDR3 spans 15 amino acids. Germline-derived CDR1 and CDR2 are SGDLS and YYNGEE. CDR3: CASSVAGNSGNTIYF. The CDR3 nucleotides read TGTGCCAGCAGCGTAGCCGGGAACTCTGGAAACACCATATATTTT.

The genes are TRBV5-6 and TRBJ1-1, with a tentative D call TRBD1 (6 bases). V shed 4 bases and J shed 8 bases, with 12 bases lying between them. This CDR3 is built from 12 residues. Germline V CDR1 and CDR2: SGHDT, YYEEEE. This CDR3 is CASSLNGQEAFF. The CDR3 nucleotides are TGTGCCAGCAGCCTAAACGGACAGGAAGCTTTCTTT.

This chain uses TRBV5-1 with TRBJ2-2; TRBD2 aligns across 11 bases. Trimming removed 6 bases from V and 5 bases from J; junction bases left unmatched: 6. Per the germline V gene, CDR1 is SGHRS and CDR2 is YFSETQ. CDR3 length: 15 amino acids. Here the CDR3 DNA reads TGCGCCAGCATAGCGGGGGGGTCGAGGACCGGGGAGCTGTTTTTT. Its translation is CASIAGGSRTGELFF.

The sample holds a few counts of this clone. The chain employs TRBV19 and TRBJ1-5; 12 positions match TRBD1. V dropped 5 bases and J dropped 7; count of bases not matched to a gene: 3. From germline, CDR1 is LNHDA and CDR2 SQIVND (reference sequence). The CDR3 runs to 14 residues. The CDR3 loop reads CASSGTGGSQPQHF. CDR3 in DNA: TGTGCCAGTAGTGGGACAGGGGGCAGCCAGCCCCAGCATTTT. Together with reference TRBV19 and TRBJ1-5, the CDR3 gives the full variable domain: DGGITQSPKYLFRKEGQNVTLSCEQNLNHDAMYWYRQDPGQGLRLIYYSQIVNDFQKGDIAEGYSVSREKKESFPLTVTSAQKNPTAFYLCASSGTGGSQPQHFGDGTRLSIL.

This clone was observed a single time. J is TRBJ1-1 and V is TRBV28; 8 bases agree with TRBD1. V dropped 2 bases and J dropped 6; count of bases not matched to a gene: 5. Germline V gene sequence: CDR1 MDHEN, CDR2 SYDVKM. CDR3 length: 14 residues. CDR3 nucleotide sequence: TGTGCCAGCAGTTTAGACAGGGGCGTCTCTGAAGCTTTCTTT. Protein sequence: CASSLDRGVSEAFF.

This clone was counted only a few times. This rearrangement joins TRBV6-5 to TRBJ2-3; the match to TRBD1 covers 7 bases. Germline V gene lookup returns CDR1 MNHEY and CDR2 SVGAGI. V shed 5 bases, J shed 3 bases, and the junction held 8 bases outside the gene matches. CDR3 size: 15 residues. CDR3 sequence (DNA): TGTGCCAGCAGTCCGGACAGGCCTGGGACAGATACGCAGTATTTT. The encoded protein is CASSPDRPGTDTQYF.

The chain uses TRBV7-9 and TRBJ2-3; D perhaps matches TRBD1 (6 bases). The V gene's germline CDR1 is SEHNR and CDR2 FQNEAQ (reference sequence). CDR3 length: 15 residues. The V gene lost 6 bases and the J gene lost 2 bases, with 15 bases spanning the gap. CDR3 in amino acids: CASSSGQIITDTQYF. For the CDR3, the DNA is TGTGCCAGCAGTTCAGGACAGATAATCACAGATACGCAGTATTTT.

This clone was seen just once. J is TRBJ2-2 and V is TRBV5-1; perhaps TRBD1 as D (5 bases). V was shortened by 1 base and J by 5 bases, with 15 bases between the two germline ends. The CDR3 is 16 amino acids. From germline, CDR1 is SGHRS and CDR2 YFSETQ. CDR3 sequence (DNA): TGCGCCAGCAGCTTGAGGCAGGGTTCGCAGACCGGGGAGCTGTTTTTT. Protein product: CASSLRQGSQTGELFF.

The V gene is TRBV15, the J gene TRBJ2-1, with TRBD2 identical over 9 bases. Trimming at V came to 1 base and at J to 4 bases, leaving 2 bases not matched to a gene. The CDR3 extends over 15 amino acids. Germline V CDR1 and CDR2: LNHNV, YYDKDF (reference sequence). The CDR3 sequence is CATSRVRGGYNEQFF. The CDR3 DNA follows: TGTGCCACCAGCAGAGTGCGGGGGGGTTACAATGAGCAGTTCTTC.

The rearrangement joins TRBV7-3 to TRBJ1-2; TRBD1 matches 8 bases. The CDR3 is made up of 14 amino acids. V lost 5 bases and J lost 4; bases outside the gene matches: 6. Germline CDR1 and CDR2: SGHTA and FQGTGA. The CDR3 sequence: CASSPGGAGYGYTF. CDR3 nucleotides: TGTGCCAGCAGCCCAGGGGGCGCGGGCTATGGCTACACCTTC. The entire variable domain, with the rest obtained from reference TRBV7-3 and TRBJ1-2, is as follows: GAGVSQTPSNKVTEKGKYVELRCDPISGHTALYWYRQSLGQGPEFLIYFQGTGAADDSGLPNDRFFAVRPEGSVSTLKIQRTERGDSAVYLCASSPGGAGYGYTFGSGTRLTVV.

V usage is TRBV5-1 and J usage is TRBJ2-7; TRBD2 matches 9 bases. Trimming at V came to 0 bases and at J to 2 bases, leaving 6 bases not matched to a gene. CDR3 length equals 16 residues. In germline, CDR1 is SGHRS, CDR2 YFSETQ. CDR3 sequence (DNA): TGCGCCAGCAGCTTGGAGTCTAGCGGGGCCACCTACGAGCAGTACTTC. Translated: CASSLESSGATYEQYF. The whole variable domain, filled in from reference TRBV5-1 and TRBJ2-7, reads KAGVTQTPRYLIKTRGQQVTLSCSPISGHRSVSWYQQTPGQGLQFLFEYFSETQRNKGNFPGRFSGRQFSNSRSEMNVSTLELGDSALYLCASSLESSGATYEQYFGPGTRLTVT.